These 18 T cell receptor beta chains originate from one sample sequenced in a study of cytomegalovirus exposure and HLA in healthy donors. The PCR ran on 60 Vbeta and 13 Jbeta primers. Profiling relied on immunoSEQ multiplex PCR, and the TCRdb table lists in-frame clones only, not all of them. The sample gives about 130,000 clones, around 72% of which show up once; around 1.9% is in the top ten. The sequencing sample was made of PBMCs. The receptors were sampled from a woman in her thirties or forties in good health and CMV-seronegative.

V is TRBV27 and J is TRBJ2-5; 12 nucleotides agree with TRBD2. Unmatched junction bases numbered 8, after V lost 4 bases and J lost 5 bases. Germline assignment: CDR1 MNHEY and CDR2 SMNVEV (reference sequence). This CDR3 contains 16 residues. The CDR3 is CASSSPTSGRRETQYF. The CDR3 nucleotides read TGTGCCAGCAGTTCCCCCACTAGCGGGAGGCGGGAGACCCAGTACTTC.

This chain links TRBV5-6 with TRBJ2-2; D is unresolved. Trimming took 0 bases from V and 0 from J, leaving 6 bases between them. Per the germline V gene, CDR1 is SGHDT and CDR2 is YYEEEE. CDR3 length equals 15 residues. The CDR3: CASSLAPTNTGELFF. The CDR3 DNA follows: TGTGCCAGCAGCTTGGCCCCTACGAACACCGGGGAGCTGTTTTTT. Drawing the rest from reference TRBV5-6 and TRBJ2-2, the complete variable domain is DAGVTQSPTHLIKTRGQQVTLRCSPKSGHDTVSWYQQALGQGPQFIFQYYEEEERQRGNFPDRFSGHQFPNYSSELNVNALLLGDSALYLCASSLAPTNTGELFFGEGSRLTVL.

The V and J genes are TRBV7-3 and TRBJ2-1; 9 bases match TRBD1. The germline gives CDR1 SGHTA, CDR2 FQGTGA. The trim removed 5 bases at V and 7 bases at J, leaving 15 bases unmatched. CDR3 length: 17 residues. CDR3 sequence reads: CASSPSKPGQGINEQFF. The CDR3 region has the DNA TGTGCCAGCAGCCCGTCAAAACCGGGACAGGGAATAAATGAGCAGTTCTTC.

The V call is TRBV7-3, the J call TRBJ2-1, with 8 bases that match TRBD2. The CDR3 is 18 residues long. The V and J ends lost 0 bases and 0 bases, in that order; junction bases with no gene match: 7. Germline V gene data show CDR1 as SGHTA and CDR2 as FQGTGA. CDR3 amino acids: CASSLTSGKAGSYNEQFF. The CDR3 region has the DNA TGTGCCAGCAGCTTAACTAGCGGGAAAGCTGGCTCCTACAATGAGCAGTTCTTC.

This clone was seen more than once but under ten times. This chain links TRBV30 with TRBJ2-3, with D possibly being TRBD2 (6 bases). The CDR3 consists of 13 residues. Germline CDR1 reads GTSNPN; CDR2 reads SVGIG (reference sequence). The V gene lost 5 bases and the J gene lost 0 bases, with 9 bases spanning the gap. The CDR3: CAWGGESTDTQYF. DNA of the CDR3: TGTGCCTGGGGCGGGGAAAGCACAGATACGCAGTATTTT.

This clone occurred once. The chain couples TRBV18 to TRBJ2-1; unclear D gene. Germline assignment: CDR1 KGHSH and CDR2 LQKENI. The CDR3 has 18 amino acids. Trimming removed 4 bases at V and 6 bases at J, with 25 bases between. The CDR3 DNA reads TGTGCCAGCTCACTCGGTCCCCAGGCCCACCGTTCCATCAATGAGCAGTTCTTC. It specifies CASSLGPQAHRSINEQFF.

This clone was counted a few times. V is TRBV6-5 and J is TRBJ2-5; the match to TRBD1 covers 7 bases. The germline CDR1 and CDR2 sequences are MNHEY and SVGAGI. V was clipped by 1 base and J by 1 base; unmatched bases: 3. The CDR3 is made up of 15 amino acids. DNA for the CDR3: TGTGCCAGCAGTTACTTTCGACAGGGCCAAGAGACCCAGTACTTC. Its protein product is CASSYFRQGQETQYF.

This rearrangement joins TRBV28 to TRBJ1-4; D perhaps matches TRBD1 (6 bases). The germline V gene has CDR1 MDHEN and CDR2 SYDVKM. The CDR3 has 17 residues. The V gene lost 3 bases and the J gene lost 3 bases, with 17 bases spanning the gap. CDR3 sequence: CASSLADTGWANEKLFF. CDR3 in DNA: TGTGCCAGCAGTTTGGCCGATACAGGGTGGGCTAATGAAAAACTGTTTTTT.

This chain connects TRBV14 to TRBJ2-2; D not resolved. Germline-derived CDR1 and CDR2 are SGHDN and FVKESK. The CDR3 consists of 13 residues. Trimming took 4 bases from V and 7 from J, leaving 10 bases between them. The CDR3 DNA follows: TGTGCCAGCAGCCCCGCGGCCGGCGGGGAGCTGTTTTTT. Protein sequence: CASSPAAGGELFF. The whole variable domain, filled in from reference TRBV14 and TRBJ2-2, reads EAGVTQFPSHSVIEKGQTVTLRCDPISGHDNLYWYRRVMGKEIKFLLHFVKESKQDESGMPNNRFLAERTGGTYSTLKVQPAELEDSGVYFCASSPAAGGELFFGEGSRLTVL.

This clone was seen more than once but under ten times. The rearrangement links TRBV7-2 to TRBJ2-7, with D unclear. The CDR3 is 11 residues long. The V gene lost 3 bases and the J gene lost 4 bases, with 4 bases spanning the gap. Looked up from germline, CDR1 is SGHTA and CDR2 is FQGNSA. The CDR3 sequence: CASSFIYEQYF. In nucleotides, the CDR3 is TGTGCCAGCAGCTTTATTTACGAGCAGTACTTC.

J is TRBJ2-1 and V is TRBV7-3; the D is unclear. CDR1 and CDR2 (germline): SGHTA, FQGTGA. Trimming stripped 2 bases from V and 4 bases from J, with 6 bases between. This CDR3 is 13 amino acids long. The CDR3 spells CASSLGAYNEQFF. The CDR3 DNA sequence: TGTGCCAGCAGCTTAGGTGCGTACAATGAGCAGTTCTTC.

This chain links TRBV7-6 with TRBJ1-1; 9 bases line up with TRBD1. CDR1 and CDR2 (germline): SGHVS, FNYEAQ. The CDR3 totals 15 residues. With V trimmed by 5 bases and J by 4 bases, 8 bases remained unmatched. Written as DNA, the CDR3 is TGTGCCAGCAGCCCCAGACAGGGGGGACCCACTGAAGCTTTCTTT. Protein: CASSPRQGGPTEAFF.

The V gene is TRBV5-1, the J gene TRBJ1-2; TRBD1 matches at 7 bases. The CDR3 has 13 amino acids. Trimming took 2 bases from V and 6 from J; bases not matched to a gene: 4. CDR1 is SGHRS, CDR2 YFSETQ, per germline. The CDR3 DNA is TGCGCCAGCAGCTTACCCGGGACAGATGGCTACACCTTC. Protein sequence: CASSLPGTDGYTF. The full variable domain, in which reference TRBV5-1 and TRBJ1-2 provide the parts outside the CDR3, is KAGVTQTPRYLIKTRGQQVTLSCSPISGHRSVSWYQQTPGQGLQFLFEYFSETQRNKGNFPGRFSGRQFSNSRSEMNVSTLELGDSALYLCASSLPGTDGYTFGSGTRLTVV.

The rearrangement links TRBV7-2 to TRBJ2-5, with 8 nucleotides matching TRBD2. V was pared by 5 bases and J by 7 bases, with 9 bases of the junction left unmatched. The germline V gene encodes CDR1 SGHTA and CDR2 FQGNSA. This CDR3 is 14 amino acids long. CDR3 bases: TGTGCCAGCAGCCCTCCCGGGGGGGGAGGGACCCAGTACTTC. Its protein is CASSPPGGGGTQYF.

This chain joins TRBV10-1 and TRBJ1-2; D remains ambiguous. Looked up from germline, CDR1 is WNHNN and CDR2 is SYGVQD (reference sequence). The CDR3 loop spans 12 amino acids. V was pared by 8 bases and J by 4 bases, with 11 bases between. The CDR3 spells CASRSGGYGYTF. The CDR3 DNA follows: TGCGCCAGCCGATCCGGAGGCTATGGCTACACCTTC.

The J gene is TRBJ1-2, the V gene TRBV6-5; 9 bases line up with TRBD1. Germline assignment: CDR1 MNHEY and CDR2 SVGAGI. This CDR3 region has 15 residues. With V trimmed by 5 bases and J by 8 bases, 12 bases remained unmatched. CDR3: CASSNVTGGLLGYTF. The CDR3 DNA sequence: TGTGCCAGCAGTAACGTCACAGGGGGCCTTTTAGGCTACACCTTC.

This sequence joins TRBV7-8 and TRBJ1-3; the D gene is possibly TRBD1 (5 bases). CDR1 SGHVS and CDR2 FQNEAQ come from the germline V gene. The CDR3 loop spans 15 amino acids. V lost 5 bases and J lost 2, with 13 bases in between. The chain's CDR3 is CASSALDIAGNTIYF. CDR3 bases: TGTGCCAGCAGCGCCTTGGACATCGCTGGAAACACCATATATTTT.

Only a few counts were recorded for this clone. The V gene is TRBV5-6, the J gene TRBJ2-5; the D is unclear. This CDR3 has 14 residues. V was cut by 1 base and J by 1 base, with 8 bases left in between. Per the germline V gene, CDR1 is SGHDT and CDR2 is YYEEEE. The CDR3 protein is CASSLWWSQETQYF. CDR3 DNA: TGTGCCAGCAGCTTGTGGTGGAGCCAAGAGACCCAGTACTTC.